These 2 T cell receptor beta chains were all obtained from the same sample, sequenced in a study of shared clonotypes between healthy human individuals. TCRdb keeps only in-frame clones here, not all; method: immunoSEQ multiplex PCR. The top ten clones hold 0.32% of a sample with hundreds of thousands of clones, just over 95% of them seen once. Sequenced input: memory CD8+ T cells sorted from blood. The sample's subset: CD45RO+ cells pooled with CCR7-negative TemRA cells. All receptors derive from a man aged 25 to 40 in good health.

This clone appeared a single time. Here the CDR3 reads CASSTSGRGSYEQYF. The DNA for the CDR3 is TGTGCCAGCAGTACTAGCGGGAGAGGATCCTACGAGCAGTACTTC. The genes are TRBV6-5 and TRBJ2-7, with TRBD2 identical over 11 bases. After removal of 5 bases from V and 1 base from J, the junction contained 4 bases not matched to a gene. Looked up from germline, CDR1 is MNHEY and CDR2 is SVGAGI. The CDR3 runs to 15 residues.

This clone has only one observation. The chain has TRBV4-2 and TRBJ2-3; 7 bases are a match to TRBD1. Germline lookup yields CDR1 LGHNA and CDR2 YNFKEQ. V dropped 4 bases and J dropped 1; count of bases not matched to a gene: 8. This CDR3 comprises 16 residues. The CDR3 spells CASSRVLGQGTDTQYF. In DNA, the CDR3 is TGTGCCAGCAGCCGGGTACTAGGACAGGGCACAGATACGCAGTATTTT.